The rows below give T cell receptor beta chains drawn from one sample of a study of T cell responses to AZD1222 COVID-19 vaccine. The method was immunoSEQ multiplex PCR; TCRdb's version includes in-frame clones alone and lacks a portion of them. Of 140,000 to 150,000 clones listed, around 89% are singletons. Specimen: peripheral blood, collected on day 0 of AZD1222 vaccination. Source of these receptors: an adult in good health. The CDR3 runs from the conserved cysteine through the conserved F or W. Part of the rows lack a size; the others show once, few, many or a class for expanded clones.

V gene	clone size	J gene	CDR3 protein
TRBV14	.	TRBJ2-1	CASSHSPGDRGSNEQFF
TRBV10-3	.	TRBJ2-1	CAISDYRNEQFF
TRBV6-1	.	TRBJ1-4	CASIDDGGEKLFF
TRBV6-5	few	TRBJ2-7	CASRLTYGQFYEQYF
TRBV7-8	.	TRBJ2-3	CASSYRVAGEITDTQYF
TRBV12-2	few	TRBJ1-3	CASRLPVRDRGNGSGNTIYF
TRBV11-2	.	TRBJ2-5	CASSPKGGQGGETQYF
TRBV9	.	TRBJ1-2	CASSATGWDYGYTF
TRBV19	.	TRBJ1-1	CASSIDRKGPTGAFF
TRBV19	.	TRBJ2-5	CASSIDLQTGGWSGFAQETQYF
TRBV28	.	TRBJ2-7	CASSTQGANPPYEQYF
TRBV6-1	.	TRBJ2-7	CASSEAAGVTRDSHEQYF
TRBV9	once	TRBJ1-2	CASSPRDRGSLWGYTF
TRBV7-9	.	TRBJ2-5	CASSLAAGSKETQYF
TRBV10-1	few	TRBJ2-7	CASSDSHGYEQYF